Listed below are T cell receptor beta chains from one sample, sequenced in a study of cytomegalovirus exposure and HLA in healthy donors. TCRdb's copy holds only in-frame clones and misses some; the assay was immunoSEQ multiplex PCR. In total, the table holds 200,000 or so clones. Sequencing used PBMCs. Receptor source: a boy between 10 and 17 years old in good health and CMV-seronegative. Both conserved end residues are part of each CDR3. Fields, in order: D gene, J gene, V gene, CDR3 DNA, CDR3 protein. The D gene is left open where the match is weak.

TRBD2,TRBJ2-2,TRBV4-1,TGCGCCAGCAGCCTTCTAGCGGGGGGCCTCGAAGGGGAGCTGTTTTTT,CASSLLAGGLEGELFF
NA,TRBJ2-5,TRBV7-9,TGTGCCAGCAGCTTAGGACTAGAGACCCAGTACTTC,CASSLGLETQYF
NA,TRBJ1-1,TRBV11-3,TGTGCCAGCAGCTTAGGCAGGGAAACTGAAGCTTTCTTT,CASSLGRETEAFF
NA,TRBJ2-7,TRBV27,TGTGCCAGCAGTTTATTTAGTCGGGACTACGAGCAGTACTTC,CASSLFSRDYEQYF
TRBD1,TRBJ1-5,TRBV18,TGTGCCAGCTCACCAGGGACAGGCCATAGCAATCAGCCCCAGCATTTT,CASSPGTGHSNQPQHF
TRBD1,TRBJ2-7,TRBV10-1,TGCGCCAGCAGTGGACAGGGTGGGAACGAGCAGTACTTC,CASSGQGGNEQYF
TRBD1,TRBJ1-1,TRBV19,TGTGCCAGTAGCACCCGTGACAGGGCCTACACTGAAGCTTTCTTT,CASSTRDRAYTEAFF
TRBD1,TRBJ2-7,TRBV15,TGTGCCACCAGCCTGGGACAGGGCCCCTACGAGCAGTACTTC,CATSLGQGPYEQYF
NA,TRBJ1-1,TRBV27,TGTGCCAGCAGGCCCGGGGGGTACGGTTCTGAAGCTTTCTTT,CASRPGGYGSEAFF
TRBD1,TRBJ1-1,TRBV7-6,TGTGCCAGCAGCGCCTACGGGACAGCAAACACTGAAGCTTTCTTT,CASSAYGTANTEAFF
NA,TRBJ2-1,TRBV18,TGTGCCAGCTCACCAACGAGGGGGACCTCCTACAATGAGCAGTTCTTC,CASSPTRGTSYNEQFF
TRBD1,TRBJ1-1,TRBV4-1,TGCGCCAGCAGCCGCCAGGACAGGGACAACACTGAAGCTTTCTTT,CASSRQDRDNTEAFF
NA,TRBJ1-5,TRBV11-2,TGTGCCAGCAGCTTAGACGGGGGGTTGGATCAGCCCCAGCATTTT,CASSLDGGLDQPQHF
TRBD2,TRBJ2-5,TRBV6-5,TGTGCCAGCACACGGGGGGGCAGAGGAGAGACCCAGTACTTC,CASTRGGRGETQYF
TRBD2,TRBJ2-7,TRBV5-4,TGTGCCAGCAGCTTGAGTTTTGGCGGGGGGGCTGCCAACCGCATCTACGAGCAGTACTTC,CASSLSFGGGAANRIYEQYF
NA,TRBJ1-1,TRBV7-2,TGTGCCAGCAGCCCTCTGACAGGCATGAACACTGAAGCTTTCTTT,CASSPLTGMNTEAFF
NA,TRBJ2-5,TRBV5-1,TGCGCCAGCAGCTTGGACGTCCGCGTGTTAGAGACCCAGTACTTC,CASSLDVRVLETQYF
TRBD2,TRBJ2-3,TRBV28,TGTGCCAGCAGCCCCCTCCTAACGGGGGGGCTTGGTCACACAGATACGCAGTATTTT,CASSPLLTGGLGHTDTQYF
TRBD2,TRBJ2-1,TRBV4-2,TGTGCCAGCAGGTTAACCGGGAGCGGGGGGGCCGATGAGCAGTTCTTC,CASRLTGSGGADEQFF
TRBD1,TRBJ1-2,TRBV29-1,TGCAGCGTCCGGACAGGGGGTCGGGAAGATGGCTACACCTTC,CSVRTGGREDGYTF
TRBD1,TRBJ2-1,TRBV11-2,TGTGCCAGCAGCTCCCGCGCAACCCTCCGGGACAGCTACAATGAGCAGTTCTTC,CASSSRATLRDSYNEQFF
NA,TRBJ2-5,TRBV7-9,TGTGCCAGCAGCTTAGACGGAGGGACTCAAGAGACCCAGTACTTC,CASSLDGGTQETQYF
TRBD1,TRBJ2-7,TRBV5-1,TGCGCCAGCAGTAAGACGACAGGGATCTACGAGCAGTACTTC,CASSKTTGIYEQYF
TRBD1,TRBJ1-2,TRBV9,TGTGCCAGCAGCGCCGCAGGGGGCTATGGCTACACCTTC,CASSAAGGYGYTF
NA,TRBJ1-5,TRBV6-5,TGTGACTCGCGCAATCAGCCCCAGCATTTT,CDSRNQPQHF
TRBD2,TRBJ2-3,TRBV7-3,TGTGCCAGCAGCCTGAAACGACTAGCGGGGAGCAGCACAGATACGCAGTATTTT,CASSLKRLAGSSTDTQYF
TRBD2,TRBJ2-1,TRBV5-1,TGCGCCAGCAGCTCCGGACTAGGGGAGTTCTTC,CASSSGLGEFF
NA,TRBJ1-1,TRBV9,TGTGCCAGCAGCGGGACAGCGAACACTGAAGCTTTCTTT,CASSGTANTEAFF
TRBD2,TRBJ2-3,TRBV5-1,TGCGCCAGCAGCTTAGTACTAGCGGGGGGGCCTCGCACAGATACGCAGTATTTT,CASSLVLAGGPRTDTQYF
NA,TRBJ2-3,TRBV27,TGTGCGGCGGGGGCCGGTCCAGATACGCAGTATTTT,CAAGAGPDTQYF
TRBD1,TRBJ1-6,TRBV5-5,TGTGCCAGCAGCGAAGGAGGGGGCGTTTCACCCCTCCACTTT,CASSEGGGVSPLHF
TRBD1,TRBJ2-7,TRBV19,TGTGCCAGTAGTATAATAACCACGGGACAGGCCTACGAGCAGTACTTC,CASSIITTGQAYEQYF
TRBD1,TRBJ1-1,TRBV27,TGTGCCAGCAGTGCCCGACAGGGGGCTGAAGCTTTCTTT,CASSARQGAEAFF
TRBD1,TRBJ1-5,TRBV4-1,TGCGCCAGCAGCCAATCCCCGAGGGGGCGGAATTCTCAGCCCCAGCATTTT,CASSQSPRGRNSQPQHF
NA,TRBJ2-5,TRBV7-8,TGTGCCAGCAGCTTAGGGACAGCAGGGGAGCAGTACTTC,CASSLGTAGEQYF
NA,TRBJ2-7,TRBV4-2,TGTGCCAGCAGCCAGAGGACAGACGGTTACGAGCAGTACTTC,CASSQRTDGYEQYF
TRBD2,TRBJ2-2,TRBV2,TGTGCCAGCAACGATCTTACTAGCGGGGGGGCCCAGATGTTTTTT,CASNDLTSGGAQMFF
TRBD2,TRBJ2-5,TRBV5-1,TGCGCCAGCAGCTTCCCAGCGGGGGGGCCGGGAGAGACCCAGTACTTC,CASSFPAGGPGETQYF
TRBD1,TRBJ2-7,TRBV5-4,TGTGCCAGCAGCTTGGAACAGGGGGTGGGCGAGCAGTACTTC,CASSLEQGVGEQYF
NA,TRBJ1-4,TRBV18,TGTGCCAGCTCACCGTACAGGGACCCTAATGAAAAACTGTTTTTT,CASSPYRDPNEKLFF
NA,TRBJ2-3,TRBV5-1,TGCGCCAGCAGCACGGTCGGGGGCACAGATACGCAGTATTTT,CASSTVGGTDTQYF
TRBD1,TRBJ1-5,TRBV5-1,TGCGCCAGCAGCTCCGGGACAGGTAATCAGCCCCAGCATTTT,CASSSGTGNQPQHF
NA,TRBJ2-1,TRBV27,TGTGCCAGCGGAGGTATCGAGCAGTTCTTC,CASGGIEQFF
TRBD1,TRBJ1-1,TRBV7-3,TGTGCCAGCAGCTTAAGGGACAGGGCGTCTGAAGCTTTCTTT,CASSLRDRASEAFF
TRBD1,TRBJ2-7,TRBV5-1,TGCGCCAGCAGCTTGGGGGGACAGGGAAGTGGCTACGAGCAGTACTTC,CASSLGGQGSGYEQYF
TRBD1,TRBJ1-3,TRBV7-8,TGTGCCACCGGGACAGCCTCTGGAAACACCATATATTTT,CATGTASGNTIYF
TRBD1,TRBJ1-2,TRBV7-8,TGTGCCAGCAGCCCAGCGGCACAGGGGGCTAGGGGCTACACCTTC,CASSPAAQGARGYTF
TRBD1,TRBJ1-4,TRBV19,TGTGCCAGTAAATCGGACAGGAGGGGGACTAATGAAAAACTGTTTTTT,CASKSDRRGTNEKLFF
NA,TRBJ2-1,TRBV7-2,TGTGCCAGCAGCTCAGCAAGCGGGGACAACAATGAGCAGTTCTTC,CASSSASGDNNEQFF
NA,TRBJ1-3,TRBV2,TGTGCCAGCAGTGAGGGGCCGACTGACTCTGGAAACACCATATATTTT,CASSEGPTDSGNTIYF
NA,TRBJ2-7,TRBV15,TGTGCCACCAGCAGTGAGACAGGCGGGTCCTACGAGCAGTACTTC,CATSSETGGSYEQYF
NA,TRBJ2-7,TRBV7-9,TGTGCCAGCAGCGGGACAATCTACGAGCAGTACTTC,CASSGTIYEQYF
TRBD1,TRBJ1-1,TRBV13,TGTGCCAGCAGCCCCTCAGAGGGACAGGGGATCTCTGAAGCTTTCTTT,CASSPSEGQGISEAFF
TRBD1,TRBJ1-5,TRBV7-2,TGTGCCAGCAGCTCATCCCTCGACAGGGTCGAGCCCCAGCATTTT,CASSSSLDRVEPQHF
TRBD2,TRBJ2-1,TRBV5-4,TGTGCCAGCAGCTTCCTAGCGGGGGGGCGAAATGAGCAGTTCTTC,CASSFLAGGRNEQFF